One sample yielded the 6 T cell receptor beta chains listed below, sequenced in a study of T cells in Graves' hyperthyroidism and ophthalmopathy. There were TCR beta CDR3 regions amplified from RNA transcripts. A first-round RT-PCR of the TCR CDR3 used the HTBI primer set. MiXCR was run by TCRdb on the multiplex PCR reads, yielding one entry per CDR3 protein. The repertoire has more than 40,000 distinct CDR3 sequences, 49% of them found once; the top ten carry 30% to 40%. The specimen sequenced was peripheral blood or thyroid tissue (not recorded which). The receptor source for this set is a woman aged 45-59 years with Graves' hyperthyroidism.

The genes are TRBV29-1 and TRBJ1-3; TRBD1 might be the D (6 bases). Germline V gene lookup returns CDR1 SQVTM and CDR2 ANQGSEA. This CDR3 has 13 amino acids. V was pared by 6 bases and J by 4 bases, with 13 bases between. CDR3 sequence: CSVEGGEGNTIYF. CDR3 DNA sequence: TGCAGCGTCGAGGGGGGAGAGGGAAACACCATATATTTT.

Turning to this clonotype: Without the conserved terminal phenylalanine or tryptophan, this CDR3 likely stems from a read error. The CDR3 sequence is CASSLYISETQYL. The CDR3, as DNA: TGCGCCAGCAGCTTGTATATATCGGAGACCCAGTACCTC. V usage is TRBV5-1 and J usage is TRBJ2-5; no definite D call. The germline V gene has CDR1 SGHRS and CDR2 YFSETQ. The CDR3 has 13 amino acids. V dropped 1 base and J dropped 5 bases, with 9 bases sitting between them.

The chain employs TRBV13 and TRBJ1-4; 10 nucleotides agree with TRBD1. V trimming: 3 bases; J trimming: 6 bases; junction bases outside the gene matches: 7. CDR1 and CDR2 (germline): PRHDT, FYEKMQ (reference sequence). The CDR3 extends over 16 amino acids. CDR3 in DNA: TGTGCCAGCAGCTTCTCGACAGGGGGCATGGATGAAAAACTGTTTTTT. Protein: CASSFSTGGMDEKLFF.

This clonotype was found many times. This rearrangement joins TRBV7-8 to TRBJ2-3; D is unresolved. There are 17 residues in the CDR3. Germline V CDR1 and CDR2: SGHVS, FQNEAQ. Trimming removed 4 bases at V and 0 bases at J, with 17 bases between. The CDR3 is CASSSQARSSSTDTQYF. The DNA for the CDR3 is TGTGCCAGCAGCTCACAAGCCCGGAGTTCTAGCACAGATACGCAGTATTTT.

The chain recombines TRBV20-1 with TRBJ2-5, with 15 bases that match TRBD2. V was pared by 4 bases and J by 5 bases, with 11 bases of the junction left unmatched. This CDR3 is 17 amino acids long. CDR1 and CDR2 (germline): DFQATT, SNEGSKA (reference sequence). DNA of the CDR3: TGCAGTGCTATTGCCAGGACTAGCGGGAGGGCCAAGGAGACCCAGTACTTC. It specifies CSAIARTSGRAKETQYF.

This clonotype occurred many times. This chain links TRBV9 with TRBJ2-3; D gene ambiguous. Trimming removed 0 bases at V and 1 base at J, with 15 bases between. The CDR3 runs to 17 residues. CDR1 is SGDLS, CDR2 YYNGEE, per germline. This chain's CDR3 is CASSVAGSPLGTDTQYF. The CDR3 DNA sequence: TGTGCCAGCAGCGTAGCTGGGTCCCCCCTCGGCACAGATACGCAGTATTTT.